This is a list of T cell receptor beta chains from one sample in a study. TCRdb re-called the 5' RACE reads through MiXCR, storing one row per CDR3 protein. The profile shows about 50,000 distinct CDR3 sequences, roughly 30% of them singletons. Sequenced input: naive CD4+ T cells sorted from blood. All receptors derive from a female donor with breast cancer. The conserved cysteine and the conserved F or W are not part of the CDR3 here. The order of the fields is CDR3 protein, D gene, V gene, J gene, CDR3 length. A D gene is named only where the DNA matches it firmly.

CDR3: ASGSDRKLSYGYT
D: NA
V: TRBV2
J: TRBJ1-2
length: 13

CDR3: ASRLTGNTIY
D: NA
V: TRBV6-1
J: TRBJ1-3
length: 10

CDR3: ASSRGPGQGAEKLF
D: NA
V: TRBV4-1
J: TRBJ1-4
length: 14

CDR3: ASSQVLRRGRDTQY
D: NA
V: TRBV4-1
J: TRBJ2-3
length: 14

CDR3: ASSLGASSYEQY
D: NA
V: TRBV7-6
J: TRBJ2-7
length: 12

CDR3: SAREPSRSEAF
D: NA
V: TRBV20-1
J: TRBJ1-1
length: 11

CDR3: ASSIGLAGLPYEQY
D: TRBD2
V: TRBV7-2
J: TRBJ2-7
length: 14

CDR3: SAKRDSSNTEAF
D: TRBD1
V: TRBV20-1
J: TRBJ1-1
length: 12

CDR3: SVKRRQSLDEQF
D: NA
V: TRBV29-1
J: TRBJ2-1
length: 12

CDR3: ASSGRLYEQY
D: NA
V: TRBV5-6
J: TRBJ2-7
length: 10

CDR3: SVTGANTGELF
D: NA
V: TRBV29-1
J: TRBJ2-2
length: 11

CDR3: ASSQAAGVGNIQY
D: NA
V: TRBV3-1
J: TRBJ2-4
length: 13

CDR3: ASSLRTGGSSGNTIY
D: TRBD1
V: TRBV3-1
J: TRBJ1-3
length: 15

CDR3: ASSQGQGLTEAF
D: TRBD1
V: TRBV7-6
J: TRBJ1-1
length: 12

CDR3: ASSLTGAYTEAF
D: TRBD1
V: TRBV6-1
J: TRBJ1-1
length: 12

CDR3: SVSNGEGGNQPQH
D: NA
V: TRBV29-1
J: TRBJ1-5
length: 13

CDR3: ASSSTADTQY
D: NA
V: TRBV7-9
J: TRBJ2-3
length: 10

CDR3: ATSRTGNTEAF
D: NA
V: TRBV15
J: TRBJ1-1
length: 11

CDR3: ASSQEASSVWGPGQPQH
D: NA
V: TRBV4-3
J: TRBJ1-5
length: 17

CDR3: ASNPGASTGELF
D: NA
V: TRBV9
J: TRBJ2-2
length: 12

CDR3: SAVKGTSGEQF
D: TRBD2
V: TRBV29-1
J: TRBJ2-1
length: 11

CDR3: ASSLGGEKPQH
D: NA
V: TRBV12-3/TRBV12-4
J: TRBJ1-5
length: 11

CDR3: ASSEDPQLGGYT
D: NA
V: TRBV9
J: TRBJ1-2
length: 12

CDR3: ASTGGGESLANT
D: NA
V: TRBV28
J: TRBJ1-2
length: 12

CDR3: ASSPLAGVTDTQY
D: TRBD2
V: TRBV2
J: TRBJ2-3
length: 13

CDR3: SARSPGGNTEAF
D: NA
V: TRBV29-1
J: TRBJ1-1
length: 12

CDR3: ASSLSPRGSPLH
D: NA
V: TRBV7-9
J: TRBJ1-6
length: 12

CDR3: SARDQRRGGYNEQF
D: TRBD2
V: TRBV20-1
J: TRBJ2-1
length: 14

CDR3: ASTRLTGAETQY
D: NA
V: TRBV12-3/TRBV12-4
J: TRBJ2-5
length: 12

CDR3: ASYYRGGFSGANVLT
D: NA
V: TRBV9
J: TRBJ2-6
length: 15

CDR3: AISADRQETQY
D: NA
V: TRBV10-3
J: TRBJ2-5
length: 11

CDR3: SASASGKASDEQY
D: TRBD2
V: TRBV20-1
J: TRBJ2-7
length: 13

CDR3: ASSHTGTGGYEQY
D: TRBD1
V: TRBV5-1
J: TRBJ2-7
length: 13

CDR3: ASSLAVGPADTQY
D: NA
V: TRBV5-1
J: TRBJ2-3
length: 13

CDR3: ASSYWQQETQY
D: NA
V: TRBV7-2
J: TRBJ2-5
length: 11

CDR3: ASSLTGQGNSPLH
D: TRBD1
V: TRBV27
J: TRBJ1-6
length: 13

CDR3: SARATGPKNIQY
D: NA
V: TRBV20-1
J: TRBJ2-4
length: 12

CDR3: SARPGAGEDNEQF
D: NA
V: TRBV20-1
J: TRBJ2-1
length: 13

CDR3: ASSSIAGGQETQY
D: TRBD2
V: TRBV7-3
J: TRBJ2-5
length: 13

CDR3: ASSVGQGSNQPQH
D: NA
V: TRBV9
J: TRBJ1-5
length: 13

CDR3: ASSLQVAGYGYT
D: NA
V: TRBV12-3/TRBV12-4
J: TRBJ1-2
length: 12

CDR3: SAPGTANTGELF
D: TRBD1
V: TRBV20-1
J: TRBJ2-2
length: 12

CDR3: ASGQDRGSRTGELF
D: NA
V: TRBV4-3
J: TRBJ2-2
length: 14

CDR3: ASSVVGSGELF
D: NA
V: TRBV9
J: TRBJ2-2
length: 11

CDR3: ASSSTGAGANVLT
D: TRBD1
V: TRBV7-9
J: TRBJ2-6
length: 13

CDR3: ASRTDRGEAF
D: TRBD1
V: TRBV2
J: TRBJ1-1
length: 10

CDR3: ASSSDGTDTQY
D: NA
V: TRBV7-3
J: TRBJ2-3
length: 11